This entry concerns a single T cell receptor beta chain. What it binds is not known. Germline V gene lookup returns CDR1 SGDLS and CDR2 YYNGEE. This CDR3 region has 15 residues. Trimming removed 0 bases at V and 1 base at J, with 9 bases between. The entirety of the isolated RNA underwent reverse transcription, so expressed TCRB transcripts were sequenced. Assay: immunoSEQ multiplex PCR; the TCRdb copy retains only in-frame clones and omits some. Of around 25,000 clones in the sample, around 69% are singletons; the top ten hold 4.2%. This record belongs to a study of beta chain features in type 1 diabetes. A single heparinised draw of roughly 120 mL on average was taken per donor. General observations from the study: Moderately but significantly shorter TCRB CDR3s were found in Type 1 diabetes patients in all four CD4+ subsets.

The chain links TRBV9 to TRBJ2-3; the D is unclear. This clonotype was sampled from a man aged 18 to 29 with type 1 diabetes. Source material: Tregs from blood. The CDR3 spells CASSVESYGTDTQYF. CDR3 in DNA: TGTGCCAGCAGCGTAGAGTCCTACGGCACAGATACGCAGTATTTT.